These T cell receptor beta chains were read from a single sample in a study of blood T cell repertoires in COVID-19. TCRdb's copy holds only in-frame clones and misses some; the assay was immunoSEQ multiplex PCR. The sample lists roughly 270,000 clones, 82% occurring once. The sample was PBMCs or T cells enriched from blood (not recorded which). The receptor set was obtained from a man aged 40-49 years who had been exposed to COVID-19. The CDR3 runs from the conserved cysteine through the conserved F or W. The order of the fields is D gene, V gene, clone size, J gene, CDR3 DNA, CDR3 protein. The D gene is left open where the match is weak. Size values are once, few and many counts, or a class for expanded clones, and some rows have none.

TRBD2,TRBV5-5,once,TRBJ2-1,TGTGCCAGCAGCTTATTTAGCGGGAGACCAAATGAGCAGTTCTTC,CASSLFSGRPNEQFF
.,TRBV12-3/TRBV12-4,few,TRBJ2-3,TGTGCCAGCAGGCGGTGGGATACGCAGTATTTT,CASRRWDTQYF
.,TRBV7-9,.,TRBJ1-6,TGTGCCAGCAGCTTAGGGTCGGGGGTTAATTCACCCCTCCACTTT,CASSLGSGVNSPLHF
.,TRBV25-1,.,TRBJ2-7,TGTGCCAGCAGTGCCCCGTTCCCACAGGTCGGCTACGAGCAGTACTTC,CASSAPFPQVGYEQYF
.,TRBV5-1,.,TRBJ2-2,TGCGCCAGCAGCTTGGCGGGAAGGGTCACCGGGGAGCTGTTTTTT,CASSLAGRVTGELFF
.,TRBV29-1,.,TRBJ2-3,TGCAGCGTTGGTTTCCGACTTGCAGGGCGCGTAGATACGCAGTATTTT,CSVGFRLAGRVDTQYF
TRBD2,TRBV3-1/TRBV3-2,.,TRBJ2-1,TGTGCCAGCAGCCAAGAGACTAGCGGGACCTCCTCCTACAATGAGCAGTTCTTC,CASSQETSGTSSYNEQFF
.,TRBV6-5,.,TRBJ1-3,TGTGCCAGCAGACCGAGGAGCTCTGGAAACACCATATATTTT,CASRPRSSGNTIYF
.,TRBV21-1,.,TRBJ2-7,TGTGCCAGCGCGCTCTCCCTAGCGGGAGGGGCCTACGAGCAGTACTTC,CASALSLAGGAYEQYF
.,TRBV19,.,TRBJ1-5,TGTGCCAGTAGTGACGGACAGCTCTATCAGCCCCAGCATTTT,CASSDGQLYQPQHF
.,TRBV6-5,.,TRBJ2-2,TGTGCCAGCAAAGAGGAGGTTAACGCCGGGGAGCTGTTTTTT,CASKEEVNAGELFF
TRBD1,TRBV30,few,TRBJ1-1,TGTGCCTGGGTGGACAGGGTGGCAGCTTTCTTT,CAWVDRVAAFF
.,TRBV2,.,TRBJ1-4,TGTGCCAGCAGGTACAGAACTAATGAAAAACTGTTTTTT,CASRYRTNEKLFF
.,TRBV12-1,once,TRBJ2-4,TGTGCCAGCAGCTTTGCGGGCCCAAACGGGGACATTCAGTACTTC,CASSFAGPNGDIQYF
TRBD1,TRBV18,.,TRBJ1-6,TGTGCCAGCTCACCTGTGACAGGGGGACTCCTCGTCCCCTATAATTCACCCCTCCACTTT,CASSPVTGGLLVPYNSPLHF
.,TRBV6-5,few,TRBJ2-2,TGTGCCAGCACGTCCCACTTGAACACCGGGGAGCTGTTTTTT,CASTSHLNTGELFF
.,TRBV20-1,.,TRBJ2-7,TGCAGTGTTGTTAGCGGAAGGGAGCAGTACTTC,CSVVSGREQYF
.,TRBV3-1/TRBV3-2,.,TRBJ2-1,TGTGCCAGCAGCCACACCACTGGCGCGGGGTACAATGAGCAGTTCTTC,CASSHTTGAGYNEQFF
TRBD2,TRBV29-1,.,TRBJ2-3,TGCAGCGTTGAAAGGAACGGGAGGGCCCCCATGGGTACGCAGTATTTT,CSVERNGRAPMGTQYF
.,TRBV29-1,.,TRBJ2-2,TGCAGCGTTGCTAGCAGCACCGGGGAGCTGTTTTTT,CSVASSTGELFF
.,TRBV2,.,TRBJ2-3,TGTGCCAGCACTAGCGCTAGCACAGATACGCAGTATTTT,CASTSASTDTQYF
.,TRBV5-1,once,TRBJ2-7,TGCGCCAGCAGCTTGACGGTTAGCTCCTACGAGCAGTACTTC,CASSLTVSSYEQYF
TRBD1,TRBV29-1,.,TRBJ2-5,TGCAGCGTCGACAGGGGGCGAGAGACCCAGTACTTC,CSVDRGRETQYF
.,TRBV30,.,TRBJ2-6,TGTGCCTGGAGTGCCAGGGGTTCTGGGGCCAACGTCCTGACTTTC,CAWSARGSGANVLTF
.,TRBV9,many,TRBJ2-3,TGTGCCAGCACTCATAGCGGTAGCACAGATACGCAGTATTTT,CASTHSGSTDTQYF
.,TRBV5-8,.,TRBJ2-7,TGTGCCAGCAGCTTGGTCGGAGGGGAGTGGGGCGAGCAGTACTTC,CASSLVGGEWGEQYF
.,TRBV19,.,TRBJ1-5,TGTGCCAGTAGCCCTGGGGCATCTCAGCCCCAGCATTTT,CASSPGASQPQHF
TRBD2,TRBV9,.,TRBJ2-4,TGTGCCAGCAGCGCTAGCGGGTCCTTAGCCAAAAACATTCAGTACTTC,CASSASGSLAKNIQYF
.,TRBV18,.,TRBJ2-5,TGTGCCAGCTCACCACGTAGTGAGACCCAGTACTTC,CASSPRSETQYF
TRBD1,TRBV19,.,TRBJ1-1,TGTGCCAGTACCCAGACCCCCCAGGGGGCGGGAAAAGCTTTCTTT,CASTQTPQGAGKAFF
.,TRBV2,.,TRBJ2-5,TGTGCCACCGAGGAAGGGGTGGGCCAAGAGACCCAGTACTTC,CATEEGVGQETQYF
TRBD1,TRBV9,.,TRBJ1-5,TGTGCCAGCAGCGTCGGACAGGGGGATCGCAATCAGCCCCAGCATTTT,CASSVGQGDRNQPQHF
.,TRBV7-9,.,TRBJ1-2,TGTGCCAGCAGCGAGGGCACGGCTTATGGCTACACCTTC,CASSEGTAYGYTF
.,TRBV6-5,.,TRBJ2-5,TGTGCCAGCAGATCCCATGGGGGCGATGGGAAGACCCAGTACTTC,CASRSHGGDGKTQYF
TRBD1,TRBV2,.,TRBJ1-6,TGTGCCAGCAGGGCGACAGGGTCCAATTCACCCCTCCACTTT,CASRATGSNSPLHF
.,TRBV5-1,.,TRBJ1-4,TGCGCCAGCAGAGGCCTAGCAACTAATGAAAAACTGTTTTTT,CASRGLATNEKLFF
.,TRBV19,.,TRBJ1-2,TGTGCCAGTAACAATGGGCAGGGTTGGGGAAGTGGAGGCTACACCTTC,CASNNGQGWGSGGYTF
.,TRBV30,.,TRBJ1-1,TGTGCCTGGAGCCGCCCGGGAGTCGGGAAGACTGAAGCTTTCTTT,CAWSRPGVGKTEAFF
.,TRBV6-5,.,TRBJ1-3,TGTGCCAGCAGTACGGGGTTTGTTGCTGGAAACACCATATATTTT,CASSTGFVAGNTIYF
.,TRBV6-6,.,TRBJ2-5,TGTGCCAGCAGTGTGGGAGCCGTAGAGACCCAGTACTTC,CASSVGAVETQYF
.,TRBV7-9,.,TRBJ2-1,TGTGCCAGCAGCCCCCGGGGGAGACAGCCGAATGAGCAGTTCTTC,CASSPRGRQPNEQFF
.,TRBV11-2,.,TRBJ1-2,TGTGCCAGCAGTTCGAGGTGGAGGGGCGGCTATGGCTACACCTTC,CASSSRWRGGYGYTF
TRBD2,TRBV5-1,.,TRBJ2-2,TGCGCCAGCACCCAATCGGTAGCGGGGGCCGGGGAGCTGTTTTTT,CASTQSVAGAGELFF
TRBD2,TRBV7-6,.,TRBJ2-2,TGTGCCAGCAGCCCCGGGACTAGCCGGAACACCGGGGAGCTGTTTTTT,CASSPGTSRNTGELFF
TRBD1,TRBV18,.,TRBJ1-1,TGTGCCAGCTCACCACCGGGACAGGGTAACACTGAAGCTTTCTTT,CASSPPGQGNTEAFF
TRBD2,TRBV5-1,.,TRBJ2-7,TGCGCCAGCAGCTTGGCCTTGAGAGGGAGGGTGGACGAGCAGTACTTC,CASSLALRGRVDEQYF
.,TRBV12-3/TRBV12-4,.,TRBJ2-7,TGTGCCAGCAGTTTACCGAGGTCCGAGCAGTACTTC,CASSLPRSEQYF
TRBD1,TRBV6-5,few,TRBJ2-1,TGTGCCAGCAGGATGGGGACAGGGCCAGAGTTCTTC,CASRMGTGPEFF
TRBD2,TRBV6-1,.,TRBJ2-7,TGTGCCAGCACCGGGACTAGCGGAAGTTTCGAGCAGTACTTC,CASTGTSGSFEQYF
.,TRBV27,once,TRBJ1-3,TGTGCCAGCAGTGCCTACTCTGGAAACACCATATATTTT,CASSAYSGNTIYF
TRBD2,TRBV24-1,few,TRBJ2-7,TGTGCCACCAGTCGGGGGGGCTACGAGCAGTACTTC,CATSRGGYEQYF
.,TRBV6-6,once,TRBJ2-3,TGTGCCAGCAGCCCCCGGGGGACTTTTCTTTATCCGTATTTT,CASSPRGTFLYPYF
.,TRBV19,.,TRBJ1-2,TGTGCCAGTAGTATAGGCACAGGAGCATATGGCTACACCTTC,CASSIGTGAYGYTF
.,TRBV9,.,TRBJ1-6,TGTGCCAGCAGCGAGACCGCGGGTCCTAATAATTCACCCCTCCACTTT,CASSETAGPNNSPLHF
TRBD2,TRBV7-9,.,TRBJ2-7,TGTGCCAGCAGCGCGACTAGCGGGAACACCTACGAGCAGTACTTC,CASSATSGNTYEQYF
.,TRBV3-1/TRBV3-2,.,TRBJ2-3,TGTGCCAGCAGCCATTCCCGGGACTCAACGCAGTATTTT,CASSHSRDSTQYF
.,TRBV9,.,TRBJ2-3,TGTGCCAGCAGCGCCGGACAGCGCACAGATACGCAGTATTTT,CASSAGQRTDTQYF
.,TRBV6-1,.,TRBJ1-6,TGTGCCAGCAGTGAACACTACGCCGGTGGCAGCTCCTATAATTCACCCCTCCACTTT,CASSEHYAGGSSYNSPLHF
.,TRBV5-8,.,TRBJ2-5,TGTGCCAGCAGTAATCGAAGAGGGTATAATGTCGGGACCCAGTACTTC,CASSNRRGYNVGTQYF
.,TRBV3-1/TRBV3-2,.,TRBJ1-1,TGTGCCAGCAGTCAAGACCTAGACCTCGGGGGACGGAGCACTGAAGCTTTCTTT,CASSQDLDLGGRSTEAFF